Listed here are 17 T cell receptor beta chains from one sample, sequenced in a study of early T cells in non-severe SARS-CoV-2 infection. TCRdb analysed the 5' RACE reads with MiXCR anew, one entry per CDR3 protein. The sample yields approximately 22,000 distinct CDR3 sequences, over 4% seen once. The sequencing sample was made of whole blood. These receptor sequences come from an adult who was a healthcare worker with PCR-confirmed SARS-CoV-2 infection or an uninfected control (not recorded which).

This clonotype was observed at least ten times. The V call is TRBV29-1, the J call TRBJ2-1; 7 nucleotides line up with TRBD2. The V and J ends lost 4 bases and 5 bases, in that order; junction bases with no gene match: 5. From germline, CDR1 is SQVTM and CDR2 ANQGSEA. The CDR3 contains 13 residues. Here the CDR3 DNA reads TGCAGCGTTGCGGGGGGTACAGACAATGAGCAGTTCTTC. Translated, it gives CSVAGGTDNEQFF.

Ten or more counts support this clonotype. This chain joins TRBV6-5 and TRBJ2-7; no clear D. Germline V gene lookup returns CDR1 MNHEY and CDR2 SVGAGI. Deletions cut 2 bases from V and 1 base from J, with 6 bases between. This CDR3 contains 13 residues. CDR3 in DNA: TGTGCCAGCAGTTACGCTCCGTCCTACGAGCAGTACTTC. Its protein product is CASSYAPSYEQYF.

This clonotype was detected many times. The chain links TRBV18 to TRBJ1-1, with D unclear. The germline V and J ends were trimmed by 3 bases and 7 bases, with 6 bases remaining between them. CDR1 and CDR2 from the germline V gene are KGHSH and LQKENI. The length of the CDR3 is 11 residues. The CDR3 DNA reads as TGTGCCAGCTCACCTGAAAGTGAAGCTTTCTTT. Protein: CASSPESEAFF.

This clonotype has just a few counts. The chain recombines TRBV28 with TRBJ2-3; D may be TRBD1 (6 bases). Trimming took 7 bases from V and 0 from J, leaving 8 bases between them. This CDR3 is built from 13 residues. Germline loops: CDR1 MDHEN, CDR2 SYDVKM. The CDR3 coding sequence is TGTGCCAGCATCCAGGGGAGCACAGATACGCAGTATTTT. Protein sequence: CASIQGSTDTQYF.

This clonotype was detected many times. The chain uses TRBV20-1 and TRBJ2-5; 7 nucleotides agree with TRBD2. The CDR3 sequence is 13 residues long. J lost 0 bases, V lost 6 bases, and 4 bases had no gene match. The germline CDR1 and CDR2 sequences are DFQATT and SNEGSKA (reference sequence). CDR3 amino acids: CSASGEHQETQYF. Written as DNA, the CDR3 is TGCAGTGCGAGCGGGGAACACCAAGAGACCCAGTACTTC.

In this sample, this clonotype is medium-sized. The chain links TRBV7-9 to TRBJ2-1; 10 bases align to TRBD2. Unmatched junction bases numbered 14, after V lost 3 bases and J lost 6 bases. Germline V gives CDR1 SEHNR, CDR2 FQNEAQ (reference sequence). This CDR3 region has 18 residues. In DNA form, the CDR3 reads TGTGCCAGCAGCTTTCCTCCTCGCCTAGCGGGAGCGACCAATGAGCAGTTCTTC. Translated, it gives CASSFPPRLAGATNEQFF.

The CDR3: CASSLVDGTGELFF. The DNA of the CDR3 is TGTGCCAGCAGCTTAGTAGACGGCACCGGGGAGCTGTTTTTT. The genes are TRBV11-3 and TRBJ2-2; D remains ambiguous. Trimming cost V 1 base and J 4 bases, with 7 bases left between them. The CDR3 consists of 14 residues. Germline-derived CDR1 and CDR2 are SGHNT and YENEEA.

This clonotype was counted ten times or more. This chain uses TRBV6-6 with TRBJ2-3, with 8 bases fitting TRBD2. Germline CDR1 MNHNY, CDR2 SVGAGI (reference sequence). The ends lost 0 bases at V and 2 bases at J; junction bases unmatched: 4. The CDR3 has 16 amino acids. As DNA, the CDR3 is TGTGCCAGCAGTTACTCGTTACTAGCGGACACAGATACGCAGTATTTT. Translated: CASSYSLLADTDTQYF.

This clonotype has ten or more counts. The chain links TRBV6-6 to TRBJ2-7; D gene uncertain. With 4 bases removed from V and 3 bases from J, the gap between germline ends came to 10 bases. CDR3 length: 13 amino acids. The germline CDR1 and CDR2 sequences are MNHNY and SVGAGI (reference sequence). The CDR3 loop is CASSSPDGYEQYF. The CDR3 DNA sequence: TGTGCCAGCAGTTCCCCGGACGGCTACGAGCAGTACTTC.

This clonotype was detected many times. The CDR3 sequence is CASRGQSPNYGYTF. The DNA for the CDR3 is TGTGCCAGCAGGGGACAGAGTCCTAACTATGGCTACACCTTC. This rearrangement joins TRBV6-6 to TRBJ1-2; 7 nucleotides line up with TRBD1. The CDR3 sequence is 14 residues long. The V gene end was trimmed by 6 bases and the J gene end by 0 bases; junction bases not matched to a gene: 4. Germline V gives CDR1 MNHNY, CDR2 SVGAGI (reference sequence).

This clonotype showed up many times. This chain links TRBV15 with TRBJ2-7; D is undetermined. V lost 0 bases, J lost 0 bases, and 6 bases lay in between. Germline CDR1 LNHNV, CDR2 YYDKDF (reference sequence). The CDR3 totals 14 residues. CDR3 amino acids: CATSREQDSYEQYF. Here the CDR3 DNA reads TGTGCCACCAGCAGAGAGCAGGACTCCTACGAGCAGTACTTC.

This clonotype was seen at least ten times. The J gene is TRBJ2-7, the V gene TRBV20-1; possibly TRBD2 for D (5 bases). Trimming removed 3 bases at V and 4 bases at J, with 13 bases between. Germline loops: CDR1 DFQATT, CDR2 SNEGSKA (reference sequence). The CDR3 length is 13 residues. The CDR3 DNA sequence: TGCAGTGCTAGGCCTAACGGGATATACGAGCAGTACTTC. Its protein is CSARPNGIYEQYF.

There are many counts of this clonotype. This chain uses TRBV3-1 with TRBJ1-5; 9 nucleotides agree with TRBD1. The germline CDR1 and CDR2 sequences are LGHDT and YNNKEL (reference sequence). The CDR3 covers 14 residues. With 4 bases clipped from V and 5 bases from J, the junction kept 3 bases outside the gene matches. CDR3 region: CASSPGTGYQPQHF. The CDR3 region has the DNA TGTGCCAGCAGCCCCGGGACAGGGTATCAGCCCCAGCATTTT.

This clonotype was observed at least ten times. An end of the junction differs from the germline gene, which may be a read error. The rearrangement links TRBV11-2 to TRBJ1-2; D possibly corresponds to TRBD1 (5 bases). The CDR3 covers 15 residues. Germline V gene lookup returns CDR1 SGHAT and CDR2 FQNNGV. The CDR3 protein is CASSDKARDGFGTDF. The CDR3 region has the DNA TGTGCCAGCAGCGATAAGGCCAGGGATGGGTTTGGAACTGACTTC.

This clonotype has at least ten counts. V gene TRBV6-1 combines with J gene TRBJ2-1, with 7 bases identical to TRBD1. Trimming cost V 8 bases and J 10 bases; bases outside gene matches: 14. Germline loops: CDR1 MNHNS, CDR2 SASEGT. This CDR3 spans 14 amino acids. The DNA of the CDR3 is TGTGCCAGCGGTCAACAGGGGTTTGGGATGGAGCAGTTCTTC. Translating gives CASGQQGFGMEQFF.

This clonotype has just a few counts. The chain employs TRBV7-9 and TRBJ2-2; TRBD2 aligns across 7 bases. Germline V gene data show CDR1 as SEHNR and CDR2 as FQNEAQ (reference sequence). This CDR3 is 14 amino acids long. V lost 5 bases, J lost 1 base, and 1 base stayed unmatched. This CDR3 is CASSASGNTGELFF. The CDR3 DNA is TGTGCCAGCAGCGCTAGCGGGAACACCGGGGAGCTGTTTTTT.

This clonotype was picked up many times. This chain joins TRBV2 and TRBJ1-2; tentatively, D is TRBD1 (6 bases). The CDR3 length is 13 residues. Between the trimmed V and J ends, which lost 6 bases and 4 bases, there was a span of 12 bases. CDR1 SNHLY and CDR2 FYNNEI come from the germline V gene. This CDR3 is CASRDSALYGYTF. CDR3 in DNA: TGTGCCAGCAGGGACAGCGCACTCTATGGCTACACCTTC.